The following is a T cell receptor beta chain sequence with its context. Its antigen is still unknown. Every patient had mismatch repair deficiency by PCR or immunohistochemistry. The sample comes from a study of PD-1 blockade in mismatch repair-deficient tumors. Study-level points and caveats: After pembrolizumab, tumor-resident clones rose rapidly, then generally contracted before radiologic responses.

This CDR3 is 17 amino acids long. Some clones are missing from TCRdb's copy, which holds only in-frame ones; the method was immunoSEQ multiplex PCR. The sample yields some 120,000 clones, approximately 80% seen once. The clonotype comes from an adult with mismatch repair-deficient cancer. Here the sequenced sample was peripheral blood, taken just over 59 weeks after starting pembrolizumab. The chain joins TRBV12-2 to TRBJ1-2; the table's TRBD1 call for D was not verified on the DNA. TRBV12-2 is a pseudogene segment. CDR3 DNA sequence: TGTGCAAGTCGCTTAACGACAGATAGTATTGGTGACTATGGCTACACCTTC. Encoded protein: CASRLTTDSIGDYGYTF.